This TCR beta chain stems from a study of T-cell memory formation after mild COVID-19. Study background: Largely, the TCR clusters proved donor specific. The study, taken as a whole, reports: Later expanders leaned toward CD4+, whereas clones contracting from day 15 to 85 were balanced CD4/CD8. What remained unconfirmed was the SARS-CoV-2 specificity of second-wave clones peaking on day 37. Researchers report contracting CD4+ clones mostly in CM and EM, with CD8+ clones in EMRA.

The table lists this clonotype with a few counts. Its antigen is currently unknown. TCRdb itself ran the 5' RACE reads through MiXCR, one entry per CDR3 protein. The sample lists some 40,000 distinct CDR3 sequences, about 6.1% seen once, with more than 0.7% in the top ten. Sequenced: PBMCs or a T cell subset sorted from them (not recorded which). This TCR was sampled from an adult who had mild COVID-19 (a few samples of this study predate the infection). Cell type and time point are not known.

CDR3 sequence reads: CASNPRASGANVLTF. CDR3 nucleotides: TGTGCCAGCAACCCGAGGGCCTCTGGGGCCAACGTCCTGACTTTC. The genes are TRBV5-6 and TRBJ2-6; possibly TRBD2 for D (5 bases). Germline-derived CDR1 and CDR2 are SGHDT and YYEEEE. Trimming took off 6 bases at V and 0 bases at J, with 10 bases between the two ends. The CDR3 length is 15 residues.